These 16 T cell receptor beta chains originate from one sample sequenced in a study of blood T cell repertoires in COVID-19. Using immunoSEQ multiplex PCR, the repertoire was profiled, and TCRdb retains in-frame clones only, with some absent. The top ten hold approximately 9.8% of the sample, which has some 300,000 clones, about 91% seen once. The material sequenced was PBMCs or T cells enriched from blood (not recorded which). Receptors were obtained from a woman aged 40 to 55 who had recovered from COVID-19.

The rearrangement links TRBV6-2 or TRBV6-3 to TRBJ2-5, with 9 bases aligning to TRBD2. Losses at the gene ends were 6 bases for V and 4 bases for J; bases not matched to a gene: 9. Germline CDR1 reads MNHEY; CDR2 reads SVGEGT. The CDR3 runs to 15 residues. This CDR3 is CASSLRGGHGETQYF. In nucleotides, the CDR3 is TGTGCCAGCAGCTTGCGGGGGGGCCATGGAGAGACCCAGTACTTC.

The chain uses TRBV11-1 and TRBJ2-2, with D possibly matching TRBD1 (6 bases). Trimming took 3 bases from V and 5 from J, leaving 10 bases between them. The germline V gene has CDR1 SGHAT and CDR2 FQDESV (reference sequence). CDR3 length: 14 residues. CDR3 DNA: TGTGCCAGCAGCTTGGACCAGGGGACCGGGGAGCTGTTTTTT. This codes for CASSLDQGTGELFF.

The chain is built from TRBV5-5 and TRBJ2-7; the match to TRBD1 covers 7 bases. The CDR3 covers 15 residues. Germline lookup yields CDR1 SGHKS and CDR2 YYEKEE (reference sequence). V shed 3 bases and J 3 bases; nucleotides not matched to a gene: 9. CDR3 DNA: TGTGCCAGCAGCTCAGCCGGGACAGTGAGCTACGAGCAGTACTTC. As protein: CASSSAGTVSYEQYF.

The J gene is TRBJ2-7, the V gene TRBV18, with TRBD2 as a possible D gene (5 bases). With 5 bases removed from V and 1 base from J, the gap between germline ends came to 12 bases. The CDR3 has 14 amino acids. The germline V gene encodes CDR1 KGHSH and CDR2 LQKENI. The CDR3 is CASSEGRISYEQYF. CDR3 in DNA: TGTGCCAGCTCAGAGGGCCGGATATCCTACGAGCAGTACTTC. The complete variable domain, with remaining parts taken from reference TRBV18 and TRBJ2-7, reads NAGVMQNPRHLVRRRGQEARLRCSPMKGHSHVYWYRQLPEEGLKFMVYLQKENIIDESGMPKERFSAEFPKEGPSILRIQQVVRGDSAAYFCASSEGRISYEQYFGPGTRLTVT.

The rearrangement uses TRBV9 and TRBJ2-1; 12 nucleotides align to TRBD2. Germline-derived CDR1 and CDR2 are SGDLS and YYNGEE. With 3 bases clipped from V and 8 bases from J, the junction kept 9 bases outside the gene matches. CDR3 size: 16 residues. CDR3 in DNA: TGTGCCAGCAGCGCCTCCGGGACTAGCGGGTCCTATGAGCAGTTCTTC. This sequence encodes CASSASGTSGSYEQFF.

This clone was recorded a few times. The rearrangement links TRBV21-1 to TRBJ2-3; TRBD2, the table's D call, was not compared with the DNA. TRBV21-1 is shown as a pseudogene. The length of the CDR3 is 16 residues. CDR3 nucleotides: TGTGCCAGCAGCAAAGGGGGCGGGGTGAGCACAGATACGCAGTATTTT. Translating it yields CASSKGGGVSTDTQYF.

J is TRBJ1-4 and V is TRBV28; D is unclear. The germline V gene encodes CDR1 MDHEN and CDR2 SYDVKM. The germline V and J ends were trimmed by 6 bases and 6 bases, with 14 bases remaining between them. This CDR3 has 14 residues. The CDR3 DNA is TGTGCCAGCAGCCTTCCGGGAATGGATGAAAAACTGTTTTTT. This translates into CASSLPGMDEKLFF.

This chain uses TRBV29-1 with TRBJ1-1; possible D gene TRBD1, 5 bases. Trimming cost V 4 bases and J 3 bases, with 12 bases left between them. The CDR3 loop spans 13 amino acids. Germline V lookup: CDR1 SQVTM, CDR2 ANQGSEA. CDR3 sequence: CSVVGGGHTEAFF. CDR3 in DNA: TGCAGCGTTGTGGGGGGGGGACACACTGAAGCTTTCTTT.

This chain connects TRBV4-3 to TRBJ2-1; tentative D call: TRBD2 (5 bases). V was clipped by 5 bases and J by 0 bases, with 8 bases between them. Per germline, CDR1 LGHNA and CDR2 YSLEER. This CDR3 is built from 14 residues. The CDR3 DNA sequence: TGCGCCAGCAGCTTCGAGGGCTCCTACAATGAGCAGTTCTTC. Protein product: CASSFEGSYNEQFF.

The rearrangement uses TRBV27 and TRBJ2-1; TRBD1 aligns across 8 bases. With 5 bases clipped from V and 4 bases from J, the junction kept 13 bases outside the gene matches. CDR1 is MNHEY, CDR2 SMNVEV, per germline (reference sequence). The CDR3 spans 17 residues. The CDR3 DNA reads TGTGCCAGCAGTCCAACCGCCGGGACAGGCGTTTACAATGAGCAGTTCTTC. It translates to CASSPTAGTGVYNEQFF.

The chain has TRBV29-1 and TRBJ1-5; D gene uncertain. V lost 0 bases and J 9 bases, leaving 9 bases between the germline ends. The CDR3 has 12 residues. CDR1 is SQVTM and CDR2 is ANQGSEA in the germline V gene. CDR3 nucleotides: TGCAGCGTTGAAGATGCCGAGGGGCCCCAGCATTTT. It encodes CSVEDAEGPQHF.

This clone showed up just once. The chain joins TRBV7-2 to TRBJ1-2; the match to TRBD1 covers 11 bases. There are 16 residues in the CDR3. The V segment lost 3 bases and the J segment 1 base; nucleotides outside the gene matches: 4. The V gene's germline CDR1 is SGHTA and CDR2 FQGNSA. CDR3 protein: CASSLGGTGGNYGYTF. The CDR3, as DNA: TGTGCCAGCAGCTTGGGCGGGACAGGGGGTAACTATGGCTACACCTTC.

The chain is built from TRBV5-5 and TRBJ2-5, with a weak D call TRBD1 (5 bases). Germline V lookup: CDR1 SGHKS, CDR2 YYEKEE (reference sequence). CDR3 length equals 15 residues. V dropped 4 bases and J dropped 2 bases, with 15 bases sitting between them. CDR3 nucleotides: TGTGCCAGCAGCCTTGATGGAAGACAGCAAGAGACCCAGTACTTC. Protein product: CASSLDGRQQETQYF.

This chain uses TRBV6-4 with TRBJ2-1; 10 bases are shared with TRBD2. Germline V CDR1 and CDR2: MRHNA, SNTAGT. After removal of 3 bases from V and 7 bases from J, the junction contained 6 bases not matched to a gene. CDR3 size: 15 residues. CDR3 residues: CASSDGASGSNEQFF. In DNA, the CDR3 is TGTGCCAGCAGTGATGGGGCTAGCGGGAGTAATGAGCAGTTCTTC.

The gene calls are TRBV7-2 and TRBJ2-5, with D unresolved. The germline gives CDR1 SGHTA, CDR2 FQGNSA. Trimming took off 2 bases at V and 1 base at J, with 8 bases between the two ends. The CDR3 extends over 14 amino acids. The CDR3 reads CASSLKQLQETQYF. The DNA for the CDR3 is TGTGCCAGCAGCTTAAAGCAACTCCAAGAGACCCAGTACTTC.

This clone was counted a few times. V usage is TRBV28 and J usage is TRBJ2-5; 11 bases map to TRBD2. Germline V lookup: CDR1 MDHEN, CDR2 SYDVKM. The trim removed 6 bases at V and 2 bases at J, leaving 8 bases unmatched. This CDR3 comprises 16 residues. The CDR3 is CASSHTSGGPQETQYF. DNA for the CDR3: TGTGCCAGCAGCCACACTAGCGGGGGCCCTCAAGAGACCCAGTACTTC.